The 2 T cell receptor beta chains below come from one sample, sequenced in a study of blood T cell repertoires in COVID-19. Clones were sequenced by immunoSEQ multiplex PCR, and TCRdb holds only the in-frame ones, with some missing. Of around 310,000 clones listed, almost 90% are singletons. Sequenced sample: peripheral blood. These receptors all come from a woman in her thirties or forties with COVID-19, enrolled during active disease.

The rearrangement uses TRBV27 and TRBJ1-5; a possible D gene is TRBD1 (6 bases). CDR1 is MNHEY, CDR2 SMNVEV, per germline (reference sequence). The length of the CDR3 is 16 residues. V shed 4 bases and J shed 2 bases, with 15 bases lying between them. CDR3 DNA sequence: TGTGCCAGCAGTTCATACGAACAGGGAGGCAATCAGCCCCAGCATTTT. Translated, it gives CASSSYEQGGNQPQHF.

V gene TRBV2 combines with J gene TRBJ2-3, with D unclear. Per the germline V gene, CDR1 is SNHLY and CDR2 is FYNNEI. V was shortened by 3 bases and J by 1 base, with 14 bases between the two germline ends. This CDR3 region has 16 residues. Here the CDR3 DNA reads TGTGCCAGCAGTGAGGGCCCCGTGATGGGCACAGATACGCAGTATTTT. Protein sequence: CASSEGPVMGTDTQYF.